Below, 24 T cell receptor beta chains from the same sample are listed, as sequenced in a study of T-cell memory formation after mild COVID-19. TCRdb re-called the 5' RACE reads through MiXCR, storing one row per CDR3 protein. The data contain approximately 450,000 distinct CDR3 sequences, 15% to 20% of them singletons. The specimen sequenced was PBMCs or a T cell subset sorted from them (not recorded which). These receptors originate from an adult woman who had mild COVID-19 (a few samples of this study predate the infection). Cell type and time point are not known.

This chain uses TRBV24-1 with TRBJ2-1; unclear D gene. Trimming left V 2 bases short and J 12 bases short, with 13 bases between. Germline CDR1 reads KGHDR; CDR2 reads SFDVKD. This CDR3 spans 13 amino acids. The chain's CDR3 is CATSDSSILGQFF. The CDR3 DNA reads TGTGCCACCAGTGATTCAAGTATCCTTGGGCAGTTCTTC.

The table lists this clonotype with many counts. V usage is TRBV11-1 and J usage is TRBJ2-7; D possibly corresponds to TRBD1 (6 bases). The CDR3 is made up of 14 amino acids. V gave up 5 bases and J gave up 3 bases, with 14 bases separating them. Germline CDR1 and CDR2: SGHAT and FQDESV (reference sequence). CDR3 amino acids: CASSDRDMNYEQYF. The DNA of the CDR3 is TGTGCCAGCAGCGACCGGGACATGAACTACGAGCAGTACTTC.

This clonotype was observed a few times. The CDR3 is CASNPSGASTDTQYF. CDR3 DNA sequence: TGTGCCAGCAACCCTAGCGGAGCTAGCACAGATACGCAGTATTTT. The chain employs TRBV7-6 and TRBJ2-3; 7 bases are a match to TRBD2. The J segment lost 0 bases and the V segment lost 7 bases, leaving 7 bases of the junction unmatched. Germline values: CDR1 SGHVS, CDR2 FNYEAQ. The CDR3 spans 15 residues.

The CDR3 region is CASSQDGSTEAFF. Here the CDR3 DNA reads TGTGCCAGCAGCCAAGATGGATCCACTGAAGCTTTCTTT. The J gene is TRBJ1-1, the V gene TRBV3-1; the D is unclear. The CDR3 spans 13 residues. Between the trimmed V and J ends, which lost 0 bases and 4 bases, there was a span of 6 bases. Germline lookup yields CDR1 LGHDT and CDR2 YNNKEL (reference sequence).

The chain uses TRBV15 and TRBJ2-5; 7 nucleotides line up with TRBD2. This CDR3 region has 18 residues. The V gene end was trimmed by 1 base and the J gene end by 1 base; junction bases not matched to a gene: 12. Germline V CDR1 and CDR2: LNHNV, YYDKDF (reference sequence). The DNA for the CDR3 is TGTGCCACCAGCAGAGGGTCCGGACTGGGGAGGGGCCAAGAGACCCAGTACTTC. This sequence encodes CATSRGSGLGRGQETQYF.

Only a few counts were recorded for this clonotype. J is TRBJ1-5 and V is TRBV6-2 or TRBV6-3; D gene uncertain. V was pared by 8 bases and J by 2 bases, with 16 bases between. There are 15 residues in the CDR3. Per germline, CDR1 MNHEY and CDR2 SVGEGT. The chain's CDR3 is CASAFSAWGNQPQHF. CDR3 DNA: TGTGCCAGCGCCTTCAGCGCCTGGGGCAATCAGCCCCAGCATTTT.

The V gene is TRBV27, the J gene TRBJ2-7; maybe TRBD1 (5 bases). V was trimmed by 5 bases and J by 4 bases, leaving 18 bases between them. This CDR3 spans 15 amino acids. From germline, CDR1 is MNHEY and CDR2 SMNVEV (reference sequence). The CDR3 reads CASSLQGSLYYEQYF. As DNA, the CDR3 is TGTGCCAGCAGTCTCCAGGGATCCCTTTATTACGAGCAGTACTTC.

The chain couples TRBV19 to TRBJ1-5, with 8 bases that match TRBD1. CDR1 is LNHDA and CDR2 is SQIVND in the germline V gene (reference sequence). The CDR3 length is 14 residues. Trimming removed 4 bases from V and 5 bases from J; junction bases left unmatched: 4. The DNA for the CDR3 is TGTGCCAGTAGTAGAGGACAGGGTGATCAGCCCCAGCATTTT. This codes for CASSRGQGDQPQHF.

In this sample, this clonotype turned up many times. The chain couples TRBV7-2 to TRBJ2-7; D unclear. The V end was cut by 2 bases, the J end by 3 bases, with 2 bases between. CDR3 length equals 11 residues. Germline CDR1 SGHTA, CDR2 FQGNSA. The DNA of the CDR3 is TGTGCCAGCAGCTTATACTACGAGCAGTACTTC. Protein sequence: CASSLYYEQYF.

This clonotype was counted only a few times. The chain is built from TRBV12-3 or TRBV12-4 and TRBJ2-1, with D maybe TRBD2 (6 bases). V dropped 6 bases and J dropped 4 bases, with 19 bases sitting between them. The CDR3 is made up of 16 amino acids. The CDR3 loop reads CASSQGLPSLYNEQFF. DNA of the CDR3: TGTGCCAGCAGCCAAGGACTACCTTCATTGTACAATGAGCAGTTCTTC.

The gene calls are TRBV6-5 and TRBJ1-2; D unclear. V lost 4 bases and J 10 bases, leaving 16 bases between the germline ends. The CDR3 has 13 residues. The germline CDR1 and CDR2 sequences are MNHEY and SVGAGI. CDR3 nucleotide sequence: TGTGCCAGCAGTTCGAGGGCAATGACTGACTACACCTTC. Protein: CASSSRAMTDYTF.

The rearrangement uses TRBV4-2 and TRBJ1-1; D ambiguous. CDR1 is LGHNA, CDR2 YNFKEQ, per germline. Between the trimmed V and J ends, which lost 1 base and 5 bases, there was a span of 11 bases. The CDR3 covers 14 residues. The CDR3, as DNA: TGTGCCAGCAGCCAAGGTCGTGCGGGGACTGAAGCTTTCTTT. Its translation: CASSQGRAGTEAFF.

This clonotype turned up a few times. This chain connects TRBV2 to TRBJ1-5, with 7 bases fitting TRBD1. V shed 4 bases, J shed 5 bases, and the junction held 2 bases outside the gene matches. CDR1 is SNHLY, CDR2 FYNNEI, per germline. This CDR3 has 13 residues. The CDR3 DNA reads TGTGCCAGCAGTGGGGACAGCTATCAGCCCCAGCATTTT. Translating gives CASSGDSYQPQHF.

Only a few counts were recorded for this clonotype. The chain joins TRBV30 to TRBJ2-3; tentatively, D is TRBD2 (5 bases). With 2 bases removed from V and 7 bases from J, the gap between germline ends came to 7 bases. The CDR3 spans 11 residues. From germline, CDR1 is GTSNPN and CDR2 SVGIG (reference sequence). The CDR3, as DNA: TGTGCCTGGAGTCGGGAAAATACGCAGTATTTT. Translated: CAWSRENTQYF.

There are a few counts of this clonotype. This chain links TRBV2 with TRBJ2-5; TRBD2 aligns across 14 bases. The trim removed 6 bases at V and 10 bases at J, leaving 16 bases unmatched. Germline CDR1 reads SNHLY; CDR2 reads FYNNEI. This CDR3 spans 17 amino acids. The DNA for the CDR3 is TGTGCCAGCAGACCAGGACTAGCGGGGGGAACTCAGCAGGACCAGTACTTC. This gives the protein CASRPGLAGGTQQDQYF.

The gene calls are TRBV19 and TRBJ2-7, with D perhaps TRBD2 (5 bases). The V and J ends lost 5 bases and 0 bases respectively, with 14 bases between them. This CDR3 is 15 amino acids long. Germline CDR1 is LNHDA and CDR2 is SQIVND (reference sequence). In DNA form, the CDR3 reads TGTGCCAGTAGTGCCGGAGCGGCTAGCTCCTACGAGCAGTACTTC. This translates into CASSAGAASSYEQYF.

The chain is built from TRBV7-3 and TRBJ2-1; 8 bases align to TRBD1. This CDR3 is built from 15 residues. J was trimmed by 6 bases and V by 5 bases; bases with no gene match: 9. Germline V gene sequence: CDR1 SGHTA, CDR2 FQGTGA. CDR3 DNA sequence: TGTGCCAGCAGCCCACTACCGGGACAGGCCAATGAGCAGTTCTTC. Encoded protein: CASSPLPGQANEQFF.

In this sample, this clonotype turned up many times. The V gene is TRBV7-3, the J gene TRBJ2-1; D might be TRBD1 or TRBD2, each matching 5 bases. V dropped 4 bases and J dropped 6 bases, with 10 bases sitting between them. The CDR3 contains 13 residues. Germline lookup yields CDR1 SGHTA and CDR2 FQGTGA. In DNA form, the CDR3 reads TGTGCCAGCAGCTGGAAGGGGAGCAATGAGCAGTTCTTC. As protein: CASSWKGSNEQFF.

This chain uses TRBV7-9 with TRBJ1-1, with D possibly matching TRBD1 (6 bases). The V and J ends lost 5 bases and 8 bases respectively, with 15 bases between them. This CDR3 region has 13 residues. Germline lookup yields CDR1 SEHNR and CDR2 FQNEAQ (reference sequence). The CDR3 reads CASSHEGVGEAFF. For the CDR3, the DNA is TGTGCCAGCAGCCATGAGGGGGTGGGGGAAGCTTTCTTT.

This chain connects TRBV7-8 to TRBJ2-2, with 8 bases identical to TRBD2. CDR3 size: 21 residues. V was clipped by 0 bases and J by 2 bases; unmatched bases: 17. Germline CDR1 is SGHVS and CDR2 is FQNEAQ. CDR3 bases: TGTGCCAGCAGCTTAGCCGGGACTAGTGGTACTACCCACTTAAACACCGGGGAGCTGTTTTTT. This codes for CASSLAGTSGTTHLNTGELFF.

On this clonotype: Relative to the germline gene, one junction end is altered; a read error may explain this. The chain is built from TRBV6-1 and TRBJ2-2; maybe TRBD2 (6 bases). Germline values: CDR1 MNHNS, CDR2 SASEGT. The CDR3 is 16 amino acids. The CDR3 loop reads CASREVTSSNTGELFF. The CDR3 DNA follows: TGTGCCAGCAGAGAAGTGACTAGTTCGAACACCGGGGAGCTGTTTTTT.

This clonotype has only a few counts. The J gene is TRBJ2-5, the V gene TRBV20-1; 9 bases are a match to TRBD1. This CDR3 has 16 residues. The trim removed 1 base at V and 2 bases at J, leaving 8 bases unmatched. Germline V lookup: CDR1 DFQATT, CDR2 SNEGSKA (reference sequence). The CDR3 is CSARGLDRGVQETQYF. As DNA, the CDR3 is TGCAGTGCTAGAGGTCTCGACAGGGGGGTTCAAGAGACCCAGTACTTC.

The V gene is TRBV5-1, the J gene TRBJ2-1; 8 bases agree with TRBD1. V gave up 2 bases and J gave up 8 bases; unmatched junction bases: 9. This CDR3 has 15 residues. From germline, CDR1 is SGHRS and CDR2 YFSETQ. The CDR3 is CASSFGQGIIHEQFF. The CDR3 bases are TGCGCCAGCAGCTTCGGACAGGGCATTATCCATGAGCAGTTCTTC.

This clonotype was seen a handful of times. V and J are TRBV12-3 or TRBV12-4 and TRBJ2-7, with TRBD1 matching over 9 bases. Trimming cost V 3 bases and J 5 bases; bases outside gene matches: 11. This CDR3 has 16 amino acids. The CDR3: CASSFRLAGQGHEQYF. DNA for the CDR3: TGTGCCAGCAGTTTTCGACTGGCGGGACAGGGCCACGAGCAGTACTTC.